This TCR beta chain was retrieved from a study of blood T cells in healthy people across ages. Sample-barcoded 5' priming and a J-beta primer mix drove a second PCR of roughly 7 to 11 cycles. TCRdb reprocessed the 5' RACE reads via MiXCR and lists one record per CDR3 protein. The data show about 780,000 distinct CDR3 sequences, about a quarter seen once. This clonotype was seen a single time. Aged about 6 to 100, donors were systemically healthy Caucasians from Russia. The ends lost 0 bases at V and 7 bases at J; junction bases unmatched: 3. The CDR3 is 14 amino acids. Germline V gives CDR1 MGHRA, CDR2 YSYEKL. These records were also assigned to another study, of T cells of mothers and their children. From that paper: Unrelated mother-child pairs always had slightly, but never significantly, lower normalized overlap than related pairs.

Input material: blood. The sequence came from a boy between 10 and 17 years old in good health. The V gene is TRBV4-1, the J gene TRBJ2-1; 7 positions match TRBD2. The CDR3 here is CASSQDTSENEQFF. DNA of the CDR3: TGCGCCAGCAGCCAAGATACTAGCGAAAATGAGCAGTTCTTC.